This T cell receptor beta chain was recovered during a study of beta chain features in type 1 diabetes. Study results and limitations: Moderately but significantly shorter TCRB CDR3s were found in Type 1 diabetes patients in all four CD4+ subsets. VDJ junctions in type 1 diabetes patients carried more deletions and fewer insertions. The similarity of naive, central memory and Treg TCRB repertoires appeared greater among patients than among healthy donors. There was no resolution here of whether HLA type influences TCRB rearrangement.

CDR3 size: 15 residues. V was shortened by 3 bases and J by 2 bases, with 8 bases between the two germline ends. Germline-derived CDR1 and CDR2 are KGHSH and LQKENI. As for this clone: The antigen remains undetermined.

Expressed TCRB transcripts were sequenced because the isolated RNA had all been reverse transcribed beforehand. Approximately 3.5 million reads per sample were averaged for naive, central memory and regulatory samples. Produced via immunoSEQ multiplex PCR; TCRdb's table is partial and in-frame only. The sample carries 600,000 to 700,000 clones, roughly 12% recorded once. Input material: naive CD4+ T cells from blood. The rearrangement joins TRBV18 to TRBJ2-6; D possibly corresponds to TRBD2 (5 bases). This clonotype was obtained from a man younger than 40 with type 1 diabetes. Here the CDR3 DNA reads TGTGCCAGCTCACCCGGGGTGGCTGGGGCCAACGTCCTGACTTTC. Protein product: CASSPGVAGANVLTF.